Listed below are T cell receptor beta chains from one sample, sequenced in a study of blood T cell repertoires in COVID-19. Assay used: immunoSEQ multiplex PCR; TCRdb lists only in-frame clones, some missing. This table has around 310,000 clones, about 90% appearing once. The sample consisted of PBMCs or T cells enriched from blood (not recorded which). These receptors all stem from a man aged 25-40 years who had recovered from COVID-19. Both conserved end residues are part of each CDR3. The order of the fields is V gene, clone size, J gene, D gene, CDR3 DNA, CDR3 protein. A D gene is named only where the DNA matches it firmly. The size of a clone is reported for some rows only, either as once, few or many, or as a class for expanded clones.

V gene: TRBV11-2; clone size: .; J gene: TRBJ2-7; D gene: TRBD1; CDR3 DNA: TGTGCCAGCAGCTTAGGGACAGGGGTCTTCTACGAGCAGTACTTC; CDR3 protein: CASSLGTGVFYEQYF
V gene: TRBV6-5; clone size: .; J gene: TRBJ2-1; D gene: .; CDR3 DNA: TGTGCCAGCAGCCCCGACCCGACAAGCTACAATGAGCAGTTCTTC; CDR3 protein: CASSPDPTSYNEQFF
V gene: TRBV4-2; clone size: .; J gene: TRBJ2-7; D gene: TRBD2; CDR3 DNA: TGTGCCAGCAGCCATGAAGGGGAGGGGTACGAGCAGTACTTC; CDR3 protein: CASSHEGEGYEQYF
V gene: TRBV28; clone size: .; J gene: TRBJ1-2; D gene: .; CDR3 DNA: TGTGCCAGCAGTGCCACGGCGGGGTCGGGCTATGGCTACACCTTC; CDR3 protein: CASSATAGSGYGYTF
V gene: TRBV10-3; clone size: .; J gene: TRBJ2-7; D gene: .; CDR3 DNA: TGTGCCATCAGTGAGTCTATTGGGGCGGCAGACTCCTACGAGCAGTACTTC; CDR3 protein: CAISESIGAADSYEQYF
V gene: TRBV5-1; clone size: .; J gene: TRBJ1-2; D gene: TRBD1; CDR3 DNA: TGCGCCAGCAGCACTACAGGGGGCTGGGACTATGGCTACACCTTC; CDR3 protein: CASSTTGGWDYGYTF
V gene: TRBV10-3; clone size: .; J gene: TRBJ1-1; D gene: .; CDR3 DNA: TGTGCCATCAGTGAGAGGGGATCGGACACTGAAGCTTTCTTT; CDR3 protein: CAISERGSDTEAFF
V gene: TRBV2; clone size: .; J gene: TRBJ2-6; D gene: TRBD1; CDR3 DNA: TGTGCCAGCGGGGACAGGGCCGGGGCCAACGTCCTGACTTTC; CDR3 protein: CASGDRAGANVLTF
V gene: TRBV2; clone size: once; J gene: TRBJ2-2; D gene: .; CDR3 DNA: TGTGCCAGCAGTTGGGGGCCCTCCACCGGGGAGCTGTTTTTT; CDR3 protein: CASSWGPSTGELFF
V gene: TRBV18; clone size: .; J gene: TRBJ2-7; D gene: TRBD2; CDR3 DNA: TGTGCCAGCTCACCACTAGCGGGGGGAATCTACGAGCAGTACTTC; CDR3 protein: CASSPLAGGIYEQYF
V gene: TRBV11-2; clone size: .; J gene: TRBJ2-4; D gene: TRBD2; CDR3 DNA: TGTGCCAGCAGCTTAGTTCCTAGCGGGGGGGCTAAAAACATTCAGTACTTC; CDR3 protein: CASSLVPSGGAKNIQYF
V gene: TRBV20-1; clone size: .; J gene: TRBJ2-7; D gene: TRBD1; CDR3 DNA: TGCAGTGCTAGTAGGACAGGGGGGTACGAGCAGTACTTC; CDR3 protein: CSASRTGGYEQYF
V gene: TRBV30; clone size: once; J gene: TRBJ2-2; D gene: .; CDR3 DNA: TGTGCCACTCAGGCGGGGAAGGGGCCCGGCGGGGAGCTGTTTTTT; CDR3 protein: CATQAGKGPGGELFF
V gene: TRBV9; clone size: many; J gene: TRBJ2-1; D gene: TRBD1; CDR3 DNA: TGTGCCAGCAGCACAACACTCAACAGGGGCCATGAGCAGTTCTTC; CDR3 protein: CASSTTLNRGHEQFF
V gene: TRBV7-9; clone size: .; J gene: TRBJ2-1; D gene: TRBD2; CDR3 DNA: TGTGCCAGCAGCGCAATAGCGGGGGCGTCCTCCTACAATGAGCAGTTCTTC; CDR3 protein: CASSAIAGASSYNEQFF
V gene: TRBV7-8; clone size: .; J gene: TRBJ2-1; D gene: TRBD2; CDR3 DNA: TGTGCCAGCAGTAAATCGCTAGCGGGGGGGTACAATGAGCAGTTCTTC; CDR3 protein: CASSKSLAGGYNEQFF
V gene: TRBV28; clone size: .; J gene: TRBJ1-2; D gene: .; CDR3 DNA: TGTGCCAGCACCACATCTGGACAAGTCGATGGCTACACCTTC; CDR3 protein: CASTTSGQVDGYTF
V gene: TRBV30; clone size: few; J gene: TRBJ2-1; D gene: TRBD2; CDR3 DNA: TGTGCCTGGGCCGGGACTAGTATGAATGAGCAGTTCTTC; CDR3 protein: CAWAGTSMNEQFF
V gene: TRBV3-1/TRBV3-2; clone size: .; J gene: TRBJ1-2; D gene: .; CDR3 DNA: TGTGCCAGCAGCCACCAAGACAGGAGAAACTATGGCTACACCTTC; CDR3 protein: CASSHQDRRNYGYTF
V gene: TRBV24-1; clone size: once; J gene: TRBJ2-7; D gene: .; CDR3 DNA: TGTGCCACCAGTGATAACAGTGTCGCCTACGAGCAGTACTTC; CDR3 protein: CATSDNSVAYEQYF
V gene: TRBV19; clone size: .; J gene: TRBJ1-1; D gene: TRBD1; CDR3 DNA: TGTGCCAGTAGTCCTCGTAACAGGGGGAACATGAACACTGAAGCTTTCTTT; CDR3 protein: CASSPRNRGNMNTEAFF
V gene: TRBV7-9; clone size: .; J gene: TRBJ2-7; D gene: TRBD2; CDR3 DNA: TGTGCCAGCAGCTCGCCGGCTCGGGGGGTCTACGAGCAGTACTTC; CDR3 protein: CASSSPARGVYEQYF
V gene: TRBV7-2; clone size: .; J gene: TRBJ2-3; D gene: .; CDR3 DNA: TGTGCCAGCAGCATTAGTACAGATACGCAGTATTTT; CDR3 protein: CASSISTDTQYF
V gene: TRBV7-3; clone size: .; J gene: TRBJ1-5; D gene: .; CDR3 DNA: TGTGCCAGCAGCCTTCTAGGGGGAAGTCAGCCCCAGCATTTT; CDR3 protein: CASSLLGGSQPQHF
V gene: TRBV3-1/TRBV3-2; clone size: .; J gene: TRBJ1-4; D gene: .; CDR3 DNA: TGTGCCAGCAGCCAAGAGGACACGCTAAATGAAAAACTGTTTTTT; CDR3 protein: CASSQEDTLNEKLFF
V gene: TRBV2; clone size: .; J gene: TRBJ2-7; D gene: .; CDR3 DNA: TGTGCCAGCACCGCGCTGGACGAGCAGTACTTC; CDR3 protein: CASTALDEQYF
V gene: TRBV6-6; clone size: .; J gene: TRBJ1-2; D gene: TRBD1; CDR3 DNA: TGTGCCAGCAGTTACTCGCACGGGACAGGGAATGGCTACACCTTC; CDR3 protein: CASSYSHGTGNGYTF
V gene: TRBV29-1; clone size: .; J gene: TRBJ2-5; D gene: TRBD2; CDR3 DNA: TGCAGCGTTGCTAGCGGGGTAGAGACCCAGTACTTC; CDR3 protein: CSVASGVETQYF
V gene: TRBV19; clone size: .; J gene: TRBJ2-7; D gene: .; CDR3 DNA: TGTGCCAGTAGTATTGGAGCGGCAACCTACGAGCAGTACTTC; CDR3 protein: CASSIGAATYEQYF
V gene: TRBV12-3/TRBV12-4; clone size: .; J gene: TRBJ2-2; D gene: .; CDR3 DNA: TGTGCCAGCAGACTAGACGGGGCCGGGGAGCTGTTTTTT; CDR3 protein: CASRLDGAGELFF
V gene: TRBV7-9; clone size: few; J gene: TRBJ1-4; D gene: .; CDR3 DNA: TGTGCCAGCAGCTTCAAGGGGCAGAAGTTTGCTAATGAAAAACTGTTTTTT; CDR3 protein: CASSFKGQKFANEKLFF
V gene: TRBV14; clone size: .; J gene: TRBJ2-3; D gene: TRBD1; CDR3 DNA: TGTGCCAGCAGCCAGGTTGACAGGGGGATCACAGATACGCAGTATTTT; CDR3 protein: CASSQVDRGITDTQYF
V gene: TRBV4-1; clone size: .; J gene: TRBJ2-7; D gene: TRBD1; CDR3 DNA: TGCGCCAGCAGCCAAGGTACTTCGCCAGGGGGCTACGAGCAGTACTTC; CDR3 protein: CASSQGTSPGGYEQYF
V gene: TRBV24-1; clone size: .; J gene: TRBJ1-2; D gene: .; CDR3 DNA: TGTGCCACCAGTGAGGGGGACACCCTGGGCTATGGCTACACCTTC; CDR3 protein: CATSEGDTLGYGYTF
V gene: TRBV2; clone size: .; J gene: TRBJ2-3; D gene: TRBD2; CDR3 DNA: TGTGCCAGCAGCCCGGGGGGGCAAACAGATACGCAGTATTTT; CDR3 protein: CASSPGGQTDTQYF
V gene: TRBV7-2; clone size: once; J gene: TRBJ2-1; D gene: TRBD1; CDR3 DNA: TGTGCCAGCAGCTCGGACAGGGCGAATGAGCAGTTCTTC; CDR3 protein: CASSSDRANEQFF
V gene: TRBV9; clone size: .; J gene: TRBJ2-3; D gene: TRBD2; CDR3 DNA: TGTGCCAGCAGCGTAGGCAATAGCGGGGGCTCCACAGATACGCAGTATTTT; CDR3 protein: CASSVGNSGGSTDTQYF
V gene: TRBV27; clone size: .; J gene: TRBJ2-7; D gene: .; CDR3 DNA: TGTGCCAGCAGTACCCACAGCTACGAGCAGTACTTC; CDR3 protein: CASSTHSYEQYF
V gene: TRBV6-5; clone size: .; J gene: TRBJ1-2; D gene: .; CDR3 DNA: TGTGCCAGCAGTTACGATGCAGTGACTGGCGGCTACACCTTC; CDR3 protein: CASSYDAVTGGYTF
V gene: TRBV10-2; clone size: .; J gene: TRBJ2-7; D gene: .; CDR3 DNA: TGCGCCAGCAGTGAGCCAGGGCCTACCTACGAGCAGTACTTC; CDR3 protein: CASSEPGPTYEQYF
V gene: TRBV6-2/TRBV6-3; clone size: few; J gene: TRBJ2-7; D gene: .; CDR3 DNA: TGTGCCAGCAGTGGACGGGACACCCACTTCTACGAGCAGTACTTC; CDR3 protein: CASSGRDTHFYEQYF